This T cell receptor beta chain was sequenced during a study of siplizumab effects on memory and regulatory T cells (dated 2019 in TCRdb). Regarding the complete study: The effect of the anti-CD2 antibody siplizumab on alloreactive T-cell subsets was examined in allogeneic mixed lymphocyte reactions constructed from human PBMCs. Points the paper makes about the study in general: The cumulative frequency of alloreactive sequences traceable to unstimulated CD4+ memory T cells was significantly reduced by siplizumab. Among mappable alloreactive CD4+ clones, an average Treg-derived fraction of about 70% was observed with siplizumab, compared with roughly 27% in control reactions. Whether proliferating Tregs from siplizumab cultures actually had suppressive function was not functionally confirmed. Because sequences at frequencies below about 10^-5 were poorly captured, only a minor fraction of alloreactive clones could be mapped back to unstimulated subsets. Compared with memory T cells, unstimulated naive T cells appeared more diverse, and naive cells seemed to make a substantial contribution to the alloresponse. About 75-96% of proliferating CD4+ or CD8+ clones could not be given a naive or memory phenotype.

Turning to this clone: Its antigen is unknown. No base-level quality is on record; no much larger clone is a single base apart. This sample also contains other DNA sequences that code for the same CDR3.

Including the terminal cysteine and phenylalanine, the CDR3 comprises 13 residues. The only DNA kept is the CDR3, 39 bases in frame from the first base. Relative to germline, V is 3 bases shorter and J is 1 base shorter, with 6 bases between their ends. For CDR1 and CDR2, the germline V gene lists KGHSH and LQKENI. Library generation was performed with the immunoSEQ multiplex PCR assay. Each sample had some 9.7 x 10^4 TCR templates assayed by the deep sequencing platform. Genomic DNA extracted from sorted T cells was used for TCRbeta CDR3 sequencing. As for the authors' bioinformatics: The R programming language was used for clonal analysis of the TCRbeta CDR3 data. Unstimulated samples were compared with post-reaction CFSE-low samples to define alloreactive CD4+ and CD8+ clones. Alloreactive CD4+ clones were assigned to regulatory or non-regulatory origin by matching sequences to sorted unstimulated Treg and non-Treg repertoires. In its TCRdb copy, this immuneACCESS table keeps in-frame sequences only and misses some clones. Where compared with another copy, unresolved V genes explain less than half of these, and the others have no known cause. For V, J and clone size, that table is used; D and trimming come from the DNA. The sample records approximately 100,000 clones, about nine tenths of which are singletons. The top ten clones comprise about 2.4% of the sample.

TCRbeta CDR3 sequencing was performed on sorted unstimulated T cells and on proliferating T cells recovered from mixed lymphocyte reactions. Fresh whole blood from more than 9 HLA-typed healthy donors served as the source for isolating PBMCs. The rearrangement joined TRBV18 to TRBJ2-5, with the D gene not confidently named. The sample taken for sequencing was CD4+ T cells sorted from blood. The receptor was isolated from a human donor in good health. Some clones in this sample may be carry-over from other donors' samples. CDR3 loop: CASSPTLQETQYF. The base sequence is TGTGCCAGCTCACCTACGCTCCAAGAGACCCAGTACTTC.